These 25 T cell receptor beta chains were sequenced from one sample in a study of T cell clones after liver transplantation. TCRdb's copy holds only in-frame clones and misses some; the assay was immunoSEQ multiplex PCR. The table lists roughly 56,000 clones, 65% to 80% of them singletons. The specimen was CD4+ T cells from blood, collected more than 53 months after liver transplant. The source is a human patient who received a liver transplant. The T cells may partly be graft donor cells.

V and J are TRBV28 and TRBJ1-5; a weak D match, TRBD1 (6 bases). CDR3 length: 16 amino acids. Germline CDR1 reads MDHEN; CDR2 reads SYDVKM. Trimming left V 2 bases short and J 2 bases short, with 13 bases between. DNA for the CDR3: TGTGCCAGCAGTTTAGGGGGCCAGGCTGGCAATCAGCCCCAGCATTTT. Translation: CASSLGGQAGNQPQHF.

This rearrangement joins TRBV27 to TRBJ2-7, with 9 positions matching TRBD1. The CDR3 extends over 15 amino acids. From germline, CDR1 is MNHEY and CDR2 SMNVEV (reference sequence). The ends lost 5 bases at V and 6 bases at J; junction bases unmatched: 11. Here the CDR3 reads CASSPSRDRASEQYF. In nucleotides, the CDR3 is TGTGCCAGCAGTCCTTCCCGGGACAGGGCGTCCGAGCAGTACTTC.

Comment on this clone: This same CDR3 is encoded by further DNA sequences in the sample. The rearrangement uses TRBV25-1 and TRBJ2-3; D is possibly TRBD2 (7 bases). The CDR3 runs 13 residues. Per the germline V gene, CDR1 is MGHDK and CDR2 is SYGVNS. Trimming removed 6 bases from V and 7 bases from J, with 14 bases in between. In DNA form, the CDR3 reads TGTGCCAGCAGGCGAGGGGGGGAACATACGCAGTATTTT. It encodes CASRRGGEHTQYF.

The V and J genes are TRBV30 and TRBJ2-7, with a tentative D call TRBD2 (5 bases). Germline CDR1 reads GTSNPN; CDR2 reads SVGIG (reference sequence). V was clipped by 3 bases and J by 1 base, with 10 bases between them. The CDR3 contains 13 residues. The CDR3 DNA follows: TGTGCCTGGAGAGTTAGAGGGTCCTACGAGCAGTACTTC. This codes for CAWRVRGSYEQYF.

This chain links TRBV15 with TRBJ1-2; D is possibly TRBD1 (5 bases). CDR1 and CDR2 from the germline V gene are LNHNV and YYDKDF (reference sequence). The CDR3 spans 14 residues. Trimming shortened V by 0 bases and J by 4 bases, and 9 bases separated the two germline ends. The CDR3 DNA follows: TGTGCCACCAGCAGAGACAGGGTTAGCTATGGCTACACCTTC. Protein: CATSRDRVSYGYTF.

V is TRBV18 and J is TRBJ2-1; possible D gene TRBD2, 5 bases. This CDR3 is 15 amino acids long. Germline lookup yields CDR1 KGHSH and CDR2 LQKENI. V shed 1 base and J shed 3 bases, with 10 bases lying between them. CDR3 protein: CASSPLEGSYNEQFF. In nucleotides, the CDR3 is TGTGCCAGCTCACCACTCGAAGGGAGCTACAATGAGCAGTTCTTC.

The rearrangement joins TRBV5-1 to TRBJ2-1; 10 bases are a match to TRBD1. The CDR3 spans 15 residues. Germline V gene lookup returns CDR1 SGHRS and CDR2 YFSETQ. Germline trimming cut 3 bases from V and 2 bases from J; bases unmatched to any gene: 2. The CDR3 here is CASSSGQGAYNEQFF. CDR3 DNA sequence: TGCGCCAGCAGCTCCGGACAGGGGGCCTACAATGAGCAGTTCTTC.

Only a few counts were recorded for this clone. The rearrangement uses TRBV27 and TRBJ2-7; D gene ambiguous. Per germline, CDR1 MNHEY and CDR2 SMNVEV (reference sequence). V was shortened by 6 bases and J by 6 bases, with 27 bases between the two germline ends. The CDR3 contains 17 residues. CDR3 DNA sequence: TGTGCCAGCAGCAGTTTACCCAATTATCGGTCTTGGTGCGAGCAGTACTTC. Protein sequence: CASSSLPNYRSWCEQYF.

The rearrangement uses TRBV7-6 and TRBJ2-3; D is undetermined. The CDR3 consists of 15 residues. Germline V lookup: CDR1 SGHVS, CDR2 FNYEAQ. V was clipped by 1 base and J by 6 bases, with 14 bases between them. This CDR3 reads CASSLGTDPRDTQYF. The CDR3 coding sequence is TGTGCCAGCAGCTTAGGCACTGACCCTAGGGATACGCAGTATTTT.

The V gene is TRBV28, the J gene TRBJ1-2; TRBD1 matches at 8 bases. J lost 1 base, V lost 6 bases, and 10 bases had no gene match. Germline V CDR1 and CDR2: MDHEN, SYDVKM. This CDR3 spans 16 amino acids. The CDR3 DNA is TGTGCCAGCAGCTCCAACCAGGGGGCCGGTAACTATGGCTACACCTTC. Its protein is CASSSNQGAGNYGYTF.

The chain carries TRBV6-6 and TRBJ2-7, with 7 nucleotides matching TRBD1. The V gene's germline CDR1 is MNHNY and CDR2 SVGAGI (reference sequence). V was clipped by 6 bases and J by 0 bases; unmatched bases: 8. This CDR3 has 15 amino acids. The CDR3 region is CASRPTGTVSYEQYF. The CDR3 region has the DNA TGTGCCAGCAGACCTACCGGGACAGTCTCCTACGAGCAGTACTTC.

This clone was detected only a few times. V is TRBV14 and J is TRBJ2-5; the match to TRBD2 covers 10 bases. The CDR3 runs to 16 residues. J lost 4 bases, V lost 4 bases, and 9 bases had no gene match. Germline values: CDR1 SGHDN, CDR2 FVKESK. This CDR3 is CASSLRGLAGVETQYF. The CDR3 DNA reads as TGTGCCAGCAGCCTGAGAGGGCTAGCGGGGGTAGAGACCCAGTACTTC. The complete variable domain, with remaining parts taken from reference TRBV14 and TRBJ2-5, reads EAGVTQFPSHSVIEKGQTVTLRCDPISGHDNLYWYRRVMGKEIKFLLHFVKESKQDESGMPNNRFLAERTGGTYSTLKVQPAELEDSGVYFCASSLRGLAGVETQYFGPGTRLLVL.

This clone was recorded a few times. The DNA of the CDR3 is TGTGCCAGCAGCCAAGATGGATCGCTCACAGATACGCAGTATTTT. This sequence encodes CASSQDGSLTDTQYF. The gene calls are TRBV4-2 and TRBJ2-3; D not resolved. CDR1 LGHNA and CDR2 YNFKEQ come from the germline V gene. CDR3 length: 15 amino acids. V lost 0 bases and J 2 bases, leaving 9 bases between the germline ends.

The chain has TRBV11-2 and TRBJ1-5; D might be TRBD1 (6 bases). This CDR3 is built from 15 residues. Germline V CDR1 and CDR2: SGHAT, FQNNGV. The V end lost 0 bases, the J end lost 7 bases, and 13 bases lay between the germline ends. The CDR3 DNA sequence: TGTGCCAGCAGCTTAGACGGGCAGGGACACCAGCCCCAGCATTTT. This codes for CASSLDGQGHQPQHF.

The sample holds a few counts of this clone. CDR3: CASTWTDTSGELFF. The DNA for the CDR3 is TGTGCCAGCACTTGGACTGACACGAGCGGGGAGCTGTTTTTT. V usage is TRBV9 and J usage is TRBJ2-2, with a possible D match to TRBD2 (5 bases). This CDR3 contains 14 residues. Germline CDR1 is SGDLS and CDR2 is YYNGEE. Trimming took off 6 bases at V and 7 bases at J, with 16 bases between the two ends.

The chain recombines TRBV28 with TRBJ1-2; D is undetermined. Trimming shortened V by 3 bases and J by 3 bases, and 11 bases separated the two germline ends. Looked up from germline, CDR1 is MDHEN and CDR2 is SYDVKM. The CDR3 covers 14 residues. The CDR3, as DNA: TGTGCCAGCAGTTTCGTACGGGGTTACTATGGCTACACCTTC. Encoded protein: CASSFVRGYYGYTF.

Here the CDR3 reads CASSVGWQGYEQYF. CDR3 coding DNA: TGTGCCAGCAGCGTTGGTTGGCAGGGCTACGAGCAGTACTTC. This sequence joins TRBV9 and TRBJ2-7, with D possibly being TRBD1 (5 bases). The V gene lost 2 bases and the J gene lost 3 bases, with 12 bases spanning the gap. Germline V gene data show CDR1 as SGDLS and CDR2 as YYNGEE. CDR3 length: 14 residues.

This sequence joins TRBV6-1 and TRBJ2-3; D remains unclear. CDR1 and CDR2 (germline): MNHNS, SASEGT. The CDR3 has 13 amino acids. The germline V and J ends were trimmed by 2 bases and 2 bases, with 5 bases remaining between them. The CDR3 DNA reads TGTGCCAGCAGTGAACAGATCACAGATACGCAGTATTTT. Amino acid sequence: CASSEQITDTQYF.

J is TRBJ2-1 and V is TRBV10-2, with 14 bases lining up with TRBD2. The CDR3 totals 16 residues. V was pared by 4 bases and J by 2 bases, with 1 base of the junction left unmatched. Germline V gene data show CDR1 as WSHSY and CDR2 as SAAADI. Here the CDR3 DNA reads TGCGCCAGCAGTGGGACTAGCGGGGGGCCCTACAATGAGCAGTTCTTC. Translation: CASSGTSGGPYNEQFF.

The CDR3 is CASSPEDRGFYEQYF. The CDR3 bases are TGTGCCAGCAGTCCCGAGGACAGGGGGTTCTACGAGCAGTACTTC. V and J are TRBV6-1 and TRBJ2-7; 10 bases line up with TRBD1. The CDR3 contains 15 residues. The V gene's germline CDR1 is MNHNS and CDR2 SASEGT. Unmatched junction bases numbered 7, after V lost 5 bases and J lost 3 bases.

This clone was counted between two and nine times. This rearrangement joins TRBV6-6 to TRBJ1-1, with TRBD1 as a possible D gene (5 bases). Germline values: CDR1 MNHNY, CDR2 SVGAGI (reference sequence). The CDR3 extends over 15 amino acids. V was cut by 6 bases and J by 1 base, with 15 bases left in between. The chain's CDR3 is CASRRLGAENTEAFF. The DNA of the CDR3 is TGTGCCAGCAGACGGCTCGGGGCTGAGAACACTGAAGCTTTCTTT.

V is TRBV19 and J is TRBJ2-7, with D perhaps matching TRBD1 (5 bases). V was clipped by 4 bases and J by 0 bases, with 10 bases between them. The germline V gene has CDR1 LNHDA and CDR2 SQIVND (reference sequence). The CDR3 has 14 residues. This chain's CDR3 is CASSNRMSSYEQYF. Written as DNA, the CDR3 is TGTGCCAGTAGTAACAGGATGAGCTCCTACGAGCAGTACTTC.

Only one count was recorded for this clone. The chain combines TRBV4-2 with TRBJ2-7; no clear D. The CDR3 length is 16 residues. CDR1 and CDR2 (germline): LGHNA, YNFKEQ. V was clipped by 3 bases and J by 0 bases, with 15 bases between them. CDR3 bases: TGTGCCAGCAGCCAGACTTACCGGGCGAGCTCCTACGAGCAGTACTTC. Its translation is CASSQTYRASSYEQYF.

In nucleotides, the CDR3 is TGTGCCAGTAGTCGTCGACTAGCGGGGCTCACAGATACGCAGTATTTT. This encodes CASSRRLAGLTDTQYF. The rearrangement uses TRBV19 and TRBJ2-3; TRBD2 agrees at 11 bases. The CDR3 has 16 residues. Germline V lookup: CDR1 LNHDA, CDR2 SQIVND (reference sequence). V dropped 5 bases and J dropped 2; count of bases not matched to a gene: 6.

This chain joins TRBV14 and TRBJ1-4; a weak D match, TRBD1 (5 bases). The ends were cut back, 5 bases at V and 7 bases at J, with 14 bases in the middle. Germline lookup yields CDR1 SGHDN and CDR2 FVKESK. This CDR3 is 14 amino acids long. As DNA, the CDR3 is TGTGCCAGCAGCAGAGGTCTGAGGGGTGAAAAACTGTTTTTT. Residues: CASSRGLRGEKLFF.